This T cell receptor beta chain emerged from a study of cytomegalovirus exposure and HLA in healthy donors. Germline CDR1 is MNHNY and CDR2 is SVGAGI (reference sequence). Losses at the gene ends were 8 bases for V and 3 bases for J; bases not matched to a gene: 7. The CDR3 consists of 14 residues. General observations from the study: With later analysis, a missense DCLRE1C variant became linked to TCR beta V- and J-gene trimming. The authors listed 150 to 200 TCR beta chains as cytomegalovirus-associated. In an earlier analysis, about 87% or about 30%: the productive usage of most TCR beta V segments.

PCR amplification relied on 60 Vbeta primers (plus 13 Jbeta primers). Some clones are missing from TCRdb's copy, which holds only in-frame ones; the method was immunoSEQ multiplex PCR. The clone table shows around 160,000 clones, with the ten largest holding under 2%. Concerning this clone itself: Its target is not known.

The sample comprised PBMCs. This chain connects TRBV6-6 to TRBJ1-3; 7 bases agree with TRBD1. The TCR comes from a woman in her forties or fifties in good health and CMV-seronegative. The chain's CDR3 is CASLNTGVGNTIYF. The CDR3 bases are TGTGCCAGCTTAAACACAGGGGTTGGAAACACCATATATTTT.